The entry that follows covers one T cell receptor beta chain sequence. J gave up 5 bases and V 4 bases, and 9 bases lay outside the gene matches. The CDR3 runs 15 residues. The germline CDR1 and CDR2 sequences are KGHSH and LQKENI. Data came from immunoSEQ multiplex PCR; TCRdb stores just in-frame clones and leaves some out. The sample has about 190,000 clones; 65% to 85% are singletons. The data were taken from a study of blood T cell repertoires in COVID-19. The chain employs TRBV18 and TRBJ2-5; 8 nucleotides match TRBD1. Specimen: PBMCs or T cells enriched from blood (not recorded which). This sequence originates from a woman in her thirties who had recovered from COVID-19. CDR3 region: CASSQKRQGKETQYF. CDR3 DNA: TGTGCCAGCTCACAAAAGAGACAGGGGAAGGAGACCCAGTACTTC.